Listed here is a single TCR beta chain. Under the authors' procedure: Cell counts per sample came from amplifying reference gene primers. TCRdb's table, derived via immunoSEQ multiplex PCR, lists solely in-frame clones and lacks some. That table is the source of V, J and clone size, and D and trimming were worked out from the DNA. The top ten clones hold around 12% of a sample with some 190,000 clones, less than 85% of them seen once. The CDR3 length is 15 residues. Germline trimming cut 0 bases from V and 5 bases from J; bases unmatched to any gene: 3. Germline V lookup: CDR1 SGHRS, CDR2 YFSETQ. This sample stems from a study of blood T cell repertoires in COVID-19. Study at large: Collection of acute and convalescent COVID-19 samples took place in the United States, Italy and Spain. In each case, the material was cDNA or gDNA derived from T cells, B-cell-depleted T cells, or PBMCs.

Input material: peripheral blood. V and J are TRBV5-1 and TRBJ2-1, with 9 bases identical to TRBD2. The sequence came from a woman aged 50 to 65 with acute or convalescent COVID-19. CDR3 sequence reads: CASSLVGLANNEQFF. The DNA of the CDR3 is TGCGCCAGCAGCTTGGTGGGACTAGCCAACAATGAGCAGTTCTTC.